This TCR beta chain was observed in a study of blood T cells in healthy people across ages. Overall study results and limits: The recorded TCR beta diversity per million T cells decreased in a roughly linear manner with age. Using unsorted PBMCs precluded a conclusive naive versus antigen-experienced comparison. Unknown CMV status may confound age-related changes in expanded clones.

This CDR3 is built from 13 residues. With 4 bases removed from V and 2 bases from J, the gap between germline ends came to 11 bases. Germline V lookup: CDR1 SQVTM, CDR2 ANQGSEA. It was with a sample-barcoded 5' primer and a J-beta primer mix that a second PCR of about 6 to 12 cycles was run. MiXCR, applied by TCRdb to the 5' RACE reads, yields one record per CDR3 protein. The data show some 1 million distinct CDR3 sequences, 45% seen once. There were at least 5.5 micrograms of total RNA extracted from every sample. This clonotype turned up a few times. What it binds is unknown. The origin of this receptor is a woman aged 55-69 years in good health. Sequenced: blood. This chain connects TRBV29-1 to TRBJ2-5; the D is unclear. CDR3 in amino acids: CSVAMLEQETQYF. CDR3 in DNA: TGCAGCGTTGCTATGCTGGAACAAGAGACCCAGTACTTC.